The present T cell receptor (beta chain) was sequenced within a study of T cell responses to AZD1222 COVID-19 vaccine. Method: immunoSEQ multiplex PCR; TCRdb's copy keeps in-frame clones and lacks some. The repertoire holds 150,000 or so clones, with 92% as singletons. This CDR3 contains 14 residues. V lost 0 bases to trimming and J lost 1 base, with 9 bases between them. Germline lookup yields CDR1 GTSNPN and CDR2 SVGIG (reference sequence). This clonotype was obtained from an adult who received the AZD1222 COVID-19 vaccine. The specimen was peripheral blood, collected 28 days after the second AZD1222 dose. The rearrangement links TRBV30 to TRBJ2-5, with D unresolved. CDR3 loop: CAWSVLGPQETQYF. CDR3 nucleotide sequence: TGTGCCTGGAGTGTACTGGGTCCCCAAGAGACCCAGTACTTC.